This TCR beta chain is from a study of high-grade serous ovarian cancer treatment subgroups. Overall study: Samples averaged 14,192 reads and roughly 7,700 unique TCR beta rearrangements.

Study results and limitations: Repertoire similarity ranged about 0.1 to 0.85 between tumors of one patient. CDR1 and CDR2 were left unanalyzed; analyses focused on CDR3.

The assay was immunoSEQ multiplex PCR, and TCRdb's table has in-frame clones only and misses some. The table lists approximately 15,000 clones, approximately 76% of them singletons. Trimming cost V 6 bases and J 5 bases; bases outside gene matches: 8. Germline-derived CDR1 and CDR2 are KGHSH and LQKENI. There are 14 residues in the CDR3. The tumor samples were collected prior to definitive surgery or chemotherapy. In its sample, this clone was seen a few times. The antigen is unknown. The sample comprised tumor tissue. This clonotype was obtained from a human donor with high-grade serous ovarian cancer. The rearrangement joins TRBV18 to TRBJ2-3, with 7 bases identical to TRBD2. CDR3 nucleotide sequence: TGTGCCAGCTCCACCCGTCCGGGGGGAGATACGCAGTATTTT. It yields the protein CASSTRPGGDTQYF.